This T cell receptor (beta chain) emerged from a study of T cell responses to AZD1222 COVID-19 vaccine. Findings of the study overall: In all cases, repertoires were sampled only after the peak T cell response. Mostly white British, mostly female donors; authors suggested clonal diversity may be underestimated. Spike was spanned by vaccine-associated CD4 TCRs, which were dominant at 160-218 and 743-854. Receipt of two AZD1222 doses was followed by a rise in Spike-specific TCR breadth and depth.

Germline V gene sequence: CDR1 MNHEY, CDR2 SVGEGT. The CDR3 has 17 residues. V dropped 5 bases and J dropped 8; count of bases not matched to a gene: 14. Only in-frame clones appear in the TCRdb table, and some are missing; sequencing was by immunoSEQ multiplex PCR. The data hold more than 110,000 clones, with approximately 86% observed a single time. As concerns this clone: Its specificity is not known.

This sequence joins TRBV6-2 or TRBV6-3 and TRBJ2-3; TRBD2 matches 12 bases. The source of this sequence is an adult in good health. Specimen: peripheral blood, collected on day 0 of AZD1222 vaccination. The CDR3 is CASSLGRLAGELGTQYF. DNA for the CDR3: TGTGCCAGCAGTCTTGGAAGACTAGCGGGAGAATTGGGTACGCAGTATTTT.